Shown below are 19 T cell receptor beta chains from a single sample sequenced in a study of blood T cell repertoires in COVID-19. Clones were sequenced by immunoSEQ multiplex PCR, and TCRdb holds only the in-frame ones, with some missing. The top ten clones hold about 6.9% of a sample with around 220,000 clones, roughly 87% of them seen once. Sequencing was performed on PBMCs or T cells enriched from blood (not recorded which). The source of these receptors is a woman aged 25 to 39 with acute COVID-19.

This clone occurred once. The chain links TRBV7-2 to TRBJ2-3, with D perhaps TRBD2 (6 bases). The V gene lost 4 bases and the J gene lost 2 bases, with 10 bases spanning the gap. Germline V lookup: CDR1 SGHTA, CDR2 FQGNSA. CDR3 length equals 14 residues. The CDR3 loop is CASSSRTITDTQYF. CDR3 sequence (DNA): TGTGCCAGCAGCTCCCGGACTATCACAGATACGCAGTATTTT.

This chain uses TRBV2 with TRBJ2-7; D gene unclear. The V gene lost 6 bases and the J gene lost 4 bases, with 10 bases spanning the gap. Germline values: CDR1 SNHLY, CDR2 FYNNEI. This CDR3 spans 12 amino acids. The CDR3 DNA sequence: TGTGCCAGCAGATCAGAGACATACGAGCAGTACTTC. Protein product: CASRSETYEQYF.

V gene TRBV4-1 combines with J gene TRBJ2-7; a possible D gene is TRBD1 (6 bases). From germline, CDR1 is MGHRA and CDR2 YSYEKL. The CDR3 is made up of 16 amino acids. V lost 0 bases and J 7 bases, leaving 19 bases between the germline ends. The CDR3 nucleotides are TGCGCCAGCAGCCAAGAAGCCGCGTTGGGGACAAGGGAGCAGTACTTC. Encoded protein: CASSQEAALGTREQYF.

The chain recombines TRBV15 with TRBJ2-7; 7 nucleotides agree with TRBD1. From germline, CDR1 is LNHNV and CDR2 YYDKDF (reference sequence). The CDR3 length is 14 residues. V shed 0 bases and J 2 bases; nucleotides not matched to a gene: 1. DNA for the CDR3: TGTGCCACCAGCAGAGATACAGGGGCCTACGAGCAGTACTTC. Amino acids: CATSRDTGAYEQYF.

This clone was seen once. CDR3 sequence (DNA): TGTGCCAGCTCACTCAAGGCGGGTCAGCCCCAGCATTTT. Translating gives CASSLKAGQPQHF. V and J are TRBV18 and TRBJ1-5, with unresolved D. This CDR3 contains 13 residues. Germline assignment: CDR1 KGHSH and CDR2 LQKENI. With 4 bases removed from V and 6 bases from J, the gap between germline ends came to 10 bases.

The rearrangement joins TRBV27 to TRBJ2-7; D is ambiguous. Per germline, CDR1 MNHEY and CDR2 SMNVEV (reference sequence). The length of the CDR3 is 13 residues. V lost 0 bases and J 3 bases, leaving 6 bases between the germline ends. The CDR3 reads CASSLSPGYEQYF. CDR3 DNA: TGTGCCAGCAGTTTATCGCCGGGCTACGAGCAGTACTTC.

V and J are TRBV7-9 and TRBJ1-5, with TRBD1 matching 7 bases. J gave up 0 bases and V 6 bases, and 8 bases lay outside the gene matches. This CDR3 is 16 amino acids long. Germline V gene data show CDR1 as SEHNR and CDR2 as FQNEAQ (reference sequence). The CDR3 loop reads CASSRDRDSSNQPQHF. The CDR3 nucleotides are TGTGCCAGCAGTAGGGACCGGGACAGTAGCAATCAGCCCCAGCATTTT.

V is TRBV4-1 and J is TRBJ1-5; no clear D gene. Germline assignment: CDR1 MGHRA and CDR2 YSYEKL. The CDR3 has 17 residues. V was clipped by 0 bases and J by 0 bases, with 12 bases between them. CDR3 nucleotides: TGCGCCAGCAGCCAAGAAAGCCCCCGATCTAGCAATCAGCCCCAGCATTTT. As protein: CASSQESPRSSNQPQHF.

This clone was observed a handful of times. The V gene is TRBV27, the J gene TRBJ2-7, with D possibly matching TRBD1 (5 bases). Germline V gene lookup returns CDR1 MNHEY and CDR2 SMNVEV (reference sequence). The CDR3 totals 14 residues. V lost 5 bases to trimming and J lost 2 bases, with 13 bases between them. The CDR3 sequence: CASSPAVQAYEQYF. The CDR3 DNA sequence: TGTGCCAGCAGTCCCGCCGTACAGGCCTACGAGCAGTACTTC.

This clone was counted once. The gene calls are TRBV28 and TRBJ2-5, with TRBD2 matching 12 bases. V lost 8 bases and J lost 5; bases outside the gene matches: 9. Per the germline V gene, CDR1 is MDHEN and CDR2 is SYDVKM. CDR3 length: 15 amino acids. CDR3 region: CASGQLAGGHETQYF. The CDR3 nucleotides read TGTGCCAGCGGACAACTAGCGGGAGGTCATGAGACCCAGTACTTC.

The genes are TRBV18 and TRBJ1-2, with TRBD1 matching 8 bases. Per germline, CDR1 KGHSH and CDR2 LQKENI. With V trimmed by 6 bases and J by 7 bases, 7 bases remained unmatched. The CDR3 loop spans 13 amino acids. The CDR3 DNA follows: TGTGCCAGCTCCCCCGAACAGGGGGTTGGCTACACCTTC. This encodes CASSPEQGVGYTF.

The V and J genes are TRBV5-1 and TRBJ2-3, with TRBD1 as a possible D gene (5 bases). The CDR3 spans 16 residues. CDR1 SGHRS and CDR2 YFSETQ come from the germline V gene. V was cut by 2 bases and J by 6 bases, with 19 bases left in between. The CDR3 reads CASSFNSAQGTDTQYF. In DNA, the CDR3 is TGCGCCAGCAGCTTTAATTCCGCTCAGGGAACCGATACGCAGTATTTT.

The CDR3 DNA is TGTGCCACCAGCAGAAGGGGTACTAATGAAAAACTGTTTTTT. It specifies CATSRRGTNEKLFF. J is TRBJ1-4 and V is TRBV15; D may be TRBD1 (5 bases). CDR1 and CDR2 from the germline V gene are LNHNV and YYDKDF (reference sequence). This CDR3 spans 14 amino acids. V gave up 2 bases and J gave up 2 bases, with 6 bases separating them.

The chain recombines TRBV12-5 with TRBJ1-2, with TRBD1 as a possible D gene (5 bases). With 2 bases removed from V and 8 bases from J, the gap between germline ends came to 12 bases. The length of the CDR3 is 13 residues. Per the germline V gene, CDR1 is LGHNT and CDR2 is FRNRAP. The CDR3 nucleotides read TGTGCTAGTGGTTTGAGACGGGGGGACGGCTACACCTTC. Its translation is CASGLRRGDGYTF. The whole variable domain, remainder taken from reference TRBV12-5 and TRBJ1-2, is DARVTQTPRHKVTEMGQEVTMRCQPILGHNTVFWYRQTMMQGLELLAYFRNRAPLDDSGMPKDRFSAEMPDATLATLKIQPSEPRDSAVYFCASGLRRGDGYTFGSGTRLTVV.

The CDR3 DNA is TGTGCCAGTAGTATAGAGGGGCTAGCGGCTAACAATGAGCAGTTCTTC. Its protein product is CASSIEGLAANNEQFF. J is TRBJ2-1 and V is TRBV19; 7 bases agree with TRBD2. Per germline, CDR1 LNHDA and CDR2 SQIVND (reference sequence). CDR3 length equals 16 residues. The J segment lost 5 bases and the V segment lost 0 bases, leaving 7 bases of the junction unmatched.

This chain joins TRBV7-3 and TRBJ2-1; TRBD2 agrees at 8 bases. This CDR3 is built from 18 residues. Per germline, CDR1 SGHTA and CDR2 FQGTGA. J gave up 5 bases and V 2 bases, and 14 bases lay outside the gene matches. The CDR3 DNA sequence: TGTGCCAGCAGCTTACGGGGCGGGAGGCTTACTTTAAACAATGAGCAGTTCTTC. Protein: CASSLRGGRLTLNNEQFF.

The gene calls are TRBV2 and TRBJ2-5, with TRBD2 matching 11 bases. The CDR3 loop spans 14 amino acids. Germline lookup yields CDR1 SNHLY and CDR2 FYNNEI. The J segment lost 5 bases and the V segment lost 6 bases, leaving 5 bases of the junction unmatched. The CDR3 protein is CASRLAGGPETQYF. CDR3 coding DNA: TGTGCCAGCAGGCTAGCGGGGGGTCCGGAGACCCAGTACTTC.

The chain couples TRBV7-2 to TRBJ1-4; D is unclear. The germline gives CDR1 SGHTA, CDR2 FQGNSA. Between the trimmed V and J ends, which lost 5 bases and 4 bases, there was a span of 14 bases. The CDR3 has 15 amino acids. The CDR3 region is CASSANEYYNEKLFF. CDR3 nucleotides: TGTGCCAGCAGCGCTAACGAGTACTATAATGAAAAACTGTTTTTT.

The chain couples TRBV11-3 to TRBJ2-5; 10 nucleotides agree with TRBD2. Germline values: CDR1 SGHNT, CDR2 YENEEA. Trimming took 5 bases from V and 2 from J; bases not matched to a gene: 5. The length of the CDR3 is 15 residues. CDR3: CASSPSGREQETQYF. CDR3 nucleotide sequence: TGTGCCAGCAGCCCCAGCGGGAGGGAGCAAGAGACCCAGTACTTC. Supplemented by reference TRBV11-3 and TRBJ2-5, the full variable domain reads EAGVVQSPRYKIIEKKQPVAFWCNPISGHNTLYWYLQNLGQGPELLIRYENEEAVDDSQLPKDRFSAERLKGVDSTLKIQPAELGDSAVYLCASSPSGREQETQYFGPGTRLLVL.